The 28 T cell receptor beta chains given below trace back to one sample, sequenced in a study of blood T cells in healthy people across ages. For the second PCR, which ran for roughly 6 to 12 cycles, a sample-barcoded 5' primer and a J-beta primer mix were used. TCRdb recomputed calls from the 5' RACE reads with MiXCR, one row per CDR3 protein. The sample consists of 730,000 or so distinct CDR3 sequences, 40% to 50% of them appearing once. Sequenced input: blood. Receptor source: a man older than 75 in good health.

The chain has TRBV6-2 or TRBV6-3 and TRBJ2-3; D is unresolved. In germline, CDR1 is MNHEY, CDR2 SVGEGT. This CDR3 has 13 amino acids. Trimming stripped 11 bases from V and 4 bases from J, with 16 bases between. The CDR3 nucleotides are TGTGCCGCCTCGGATAACTCCGCAGATACGCAGTATTTT. It encodes CAASDNSADTQYF.

The CDR3 is CATGTQGNEQFF. DNA of the CDR3: TGTGCCACTGGGACCCAGGGGAATGAGCAGTTCTTC. This sequence joins TRBV6-1 and TRBJ2-1; weak D call: TRBD1 (6 bases). Trimming left V 10 bases short and J 7 bases short, with 14 bases between. CDR1 and CDR2 from the germline V gene are MNHNS and SASEGT. The CDR3 consists of 12 residues.

This clonotype has just a few counts. This chain joins TRBV5-5 and TRBJ2-3, with 9 bases identical to TRBD1. The CDR3 runs to 16 residues. Germline assignment: CDR1 SGHKS and CDR2 YYEKEE (reference sequence). Trimming at V came to 3 bases and at J to 0 bases, leaving 5 bases not matched to a gene. For the CDR3, the DNA is TGTGCCAGCAGCTCCAGGACAGGGGCTAGCACAGATACGCAGTATTTT. The encoded protein is CASSSRTGASTDTQYF.

This clonotype was recorded many times. The J gene is TRBJ2-7, the V gene TRBV6-5, with 11 bases matching TRBD2. Germline V lookup: CDR1 MNHEY, CDR2 SVGAGI. V shed 6 bases and J 4 bases; nucleotides not matched to a gene: 2. The CDR3 loop spans 13 amino acids. CDR3 bases: TGTGCCAGCAGCCGGACTAGCGGGTACGAGCAGTACTTC. This sequence encodes CASSRTSGYEQYF.

The chain is built from TRBV7-2 and TRBJ2-7; 9 positions agree with TRBD1. Per germline, CDR1 SGHTA and CDR2 FQGNSA. The CDR3 is made up of 15 amino acids. V shed 3 bases, J shed 4 bases, and the junction held 7 bases outside the gene matches. CDR3 region: CASSFGQGYRYEQYF. CDR3 nucleotide sequence: TGTGCCAGCAGCTTTGGACAGGGGTATAGGTACGAGCAGTACTTC.

The chain is built from TRBV28 and TRBJ2-1, with a tentative D call TRBD2 (6 bases). In germline, CDR1 is MDHEN, CDR2 SYDVKM. Trimming removed 6 bases from V and 0 bases from J, with 24 bases in between. CDR3 size: 19 residues. As DNA, the CDR3 is TGTGCCAGCAGACCCCACGGGACCGGGCGGGGCAGCTCCTACAATGAGCAGTTCTTC. Its translation: CASRPHGTGRGSSYNEQFF.

The chain recombines TRBV5-1 with TRBJ1-5, with D possibly being TRBD1 (5 bases). In germline, CDR1 is SGHRS, CDR2 YFSETQ. Trimming took off 0 bases at V and 8 bases at J, with 12 bases between the two ends. This CDR3 has 14 amino acids. The CDR3 nucleotides read TGCGCCAGCAGCTTGGAAGGACACACGGAGCCCCAGCATTTT. Translation gives CASSLEGHTEPQHF.

CDR3 sequence (DNA): TGCAGTGCTCTAGCGAGAAGCACAGATACGCAGTATTTT. Its protein is CSALARSTDTQYF. The rearrangement links TRBV20-1 to TRBJ2-3; the D gene is possibly TRBD2 (6 bases). Germline loops: CDR1 DFQATT, CDR2 SNEGSKA (reference sequence). The CDR3 contains 13 residues. Trimming cost V 5 bases and J 0 bases, with 9 bases left between them.

V usage is TRBV6-5 and J usage is TRBJ1-2; D is perhaps TRBD1 (5 bases). In germline, CDR1 is MNHEY, CDR2 SVGAGI. V was cut by 7 bases and J by 11 bases, with 17 bases left in between. The CDR3 covers 12 residues. CDR3 loop: CASTANQGGYTF. CDR3 coding DNA: TGTGCCAGCACCGCCAACCAGGGTGGATACACCTTC.

The genes are TRBV4-2 and TRBJ1-2; no reliable D call. Per germline, CDR1 LGHNA and CDR2 YNFKEQ. The CDR3 has 14 amino acids. Between the trimmed V and J ends, which lost 4 bases and 2 bases, there was a span of 11 bases. CDR3 nucleotide sequence: TGTGCCAGCAGCCGGTCAGGTGGAAACTATGGCTACACCTTC. It yields the protein CASSRSGGNYGYTF.

The V and J genes are TRBV6-2 or TRBV6-3 and TRBJ2-6, with 9 bases fitting TRBD1. This CDR3 region has 21 residues. Germline CDR1 is MNHEY and CDR2 is SVGEGT. V lost 5 bases and J lost 0; bases outside the gene matches: 17. CDR3 protein: CASSKPYFPGQGTSGANVLTF. DNA for the CDR3: TGTGCCAGCAGTAAACCCTATTTCCCGGGACAGGGAACCTCTGGGGCCAACGTCCTGACTTTC.

As for this clonotype: Since a much larger clone is just one base distant, this may be a read error. The chain employs TRBV5-8 and TRBJ2-5; 9 nucleotides line up with TRBD2. Germline assignment: CDR1 SGHTS and CDR2 YDEGEE. The V and J ends lost 3 bases and 11 bases, in that order; junction bases with no gene match: 17. The CDR3 has 16 amino acids. DNA for the CDR3: TGTGCCAGCAGCTCGAGACTAGCGGCGTCCTACAATGAGCAGTACTTC. It is translated as CASSSRLAASYNEQYF.

This clonotype was seen only a few times. This chain links TRBV3-1 with TRBJ2-5, with D perhaps TRBD2 (7 bases). This CDR3 spans 16 amino acids. Deletions cut 3 bases from V and 2 bases from J, with 16 bases between. Germline CDR1 is LGHDT and CDR2 is YNNKEL (reference sequence). The CDR3 DNA is TGTGCCAGCAGCCAGGCGGGGGCCATTCCACAAGAGACCCAGTACTTC. As protein: CASSQAGAIPQETQYF.

The gene calls are TRBV9 and TRBJ2-1; D is possibly TRBD1 (6 bases). CDR1 and CDR2 (germline): SGDLS, YYNGEE. V was cut by 0 bases and J by 8 bases, with 12 bases left in between. The CDR3 is 14 residues long. In DNA, the CDR3 is TGTGCCAGCAGCGTAGTGGGGGCTCGGGATGAGCAGTTCTTC. It yields the protein CASSVVGARDEQFF.

This clonotype was seen a handful of times. The chain employs TRBV14 and TRBJ1-2; 8 positions match TRBD1. This CDR3 is 14 amino acids long. CDR1 SGHDN and CDR2 FVKESK come from the germline V gene. Trimming at V came to 10 bases and at J to 0 bases, leaving 7 bases not matched to a gene. Here the CDR3 DNA reads TGTGCCACCAGACGACAGGGGACTAACTATGGCTACACCTTC. Its protein is CATRRQGTNYGYTF.

The gene calls are TRBV4-2 and TRBJ2-3; 11 bases match TRBD2. Germline values: CDR1 LGHNA, CDR2 YNFKEQ. This CDR3 has 19 amino acids. Germline trimming cut 1 base from V and 2 bases from J; bases unmatched to any gene: 11. The CDR3 here is CASSQVWVAGGQNTDTQYF. For the CDR3, the DNA is TGTGCCAGCAGCCAAGTTTGGGTAGCGGGGGGGCAAAACACAGATACGCAGTATTTT.

The chain joins TRBV10-3 to TRBJ2-7, with D maybe TRBD2 (6 bases). V was clipped by 4 bases and J by 6 bases, with 10 bases between them. The CDR3 is 12 residues long. Germline V gives CDR1 ENHRY, CDR2 SYGVKD. This CDR3 reads CAISGGVFEQYF. The CDR3 nucleotides are TGTGCCATCAGTGGCGGGGTCTTCGAGCAGTACTTC.

V gene TRBV15 combines with J gene TRBJ2-3, with 11 bases aligning to TRBD2. Unmatched junction bases numbered 4, after V lost 0 bases and J lost 8 bases. The CDR3 is 15 residues long. Germline values: CDR1 LNHNV, CDR2 YYDKDF (reference sequence). The CDR3 reads CATSRDKLAGGTQYF. For the CDR3, the DNA is TGTGCCACCAGCAGAGATAAGCTAGCGGGAGGTACGCAGTATTTT.

The chain joins TRBV10-2 to TRBJ2-1, with 9 bases fitting TRBD1. The CDR3 runs to 14 residues. Germline loops: CDR1 WSHSY, CDR2 SAAADI. J lost 9 bases, V lost 4 bases, and 7 bases had no gene match. The DNA of the CDR3 is TGCGCCAGCAGTGGGGGACAGGGTGGGGGTGAGCAGTTCTTC. This sequence encodes CASSGGQGGGEQFF.

This rearrangement joins TRBV2 to TRBJ2-6, with D possibly TRBD1 on 6 matching bases. Trimming removed 8 bases at V and 1 base at J, with 9 bases between. The CDR3 totals 14 residues. Germline V gene sequence: CDR1 SNHLY, CDR2 FYNNEI. The CDR3 sequence is CASGQGSGANVLTF. CDR3 DNA sequence: TGTGCCAGCGGGCAGGGGTCTGGGGCCAACGTCCTGACTTTC.

The chain joins TRBV6-2 or TRBV6-3 to TRBJ1-1, with 9 bases lining up with TRBD1. V lost 2 bases and J lost 5; bases outside the gene matches: 12. The CDR3 has 17 residues. Germline lookup yields CDR1 MNHEY and CDR2 SVGEGT. The CDR3 DNA reads as TGTGCCAGCAGTTACCTAACAGGGGGCTCTCGTAATACTGAAGCTTTCTTT. This sequence encodes CASSYLTGGSRNTEAFF.

This clonotype was counted between two and nine times. The chain links TRBV5-1 to TRBJ1-5; tentative D call: TRBD1 (5 bases). V lost 4 bases and J lost 0, with 11 bases in between. The CDR3 is made up of 15 amino acids. The germline gives CDR1 SGHRS, CDR2 YFSETQ. The CDR3 sequence is CASSPGHFSNQPQHF. The CDR3 bases are TGCGCCAGCAGCCCCGGACACTTTAGCAATCAGCCCCAGCATTTT.

V is TRBV6-6 and J is TRBJ1-4; TRBD1 is a possible D gene (6 bases). Per the germline V gene, CDR1 is MNHNY and CDR2 is SVGAGI (reference sequence). The CDR3 length is 15 residues. The V gene lost 5 bases and the J gene lost 4 bases, with 14 bases spanning the gap. Here the CDR3 reads CASSRQGGGNEKLFF. In DNA form, the CDR3 reads TGTGCCAGCAGTCGCCAAGGGGGGGGTAATGAAAAACTGTTTTTT.

This clonotype was observed a handful of times. The chain carries TRBV4-2 and TRBJ2-3; 7 nucleotides agree with TRBD2. V trimming: 1 base; J trimming: 6 bases; junction bases outside the gene matches: 10. This CDR3 has 16 residues. Germline-derived CDR1 and CDR2 are LGHNA and YNFKEQ. In nucleotides, the CDR3 is TGTGCCAGCAGCCAAGGGGGAGGCGGGAGAGGGGATACGCAGTATTTT. This sequence encodes CASSQGGGGRGDTQYF.

The J gene is TRBJ2-7, the V gene TRBV12-3 or TRBV12-4; 7 nucleotides line up with TRBD1. CDR3 length: 14 residues. The junction had 8 bases not matched to a gene; V was cut back by 7 bases and J by 2 bases. The CDR3 nucleotides read TGTGCCAGCACTGACAGGGCCTCTACCTACGAGCAGTACTTC. As protein: CASTDRASTYEQYF.

This clonotype has ten or more counts. V gene TRBV4-2 combines with J gene TRBJ1-2; a weak D match, TRBD1 (6 bases). CDR1 LGHNA and CDR2 YNFKEQ come from the germline V gene. Trimming left V 3 bases short and J 7 bases short, with 12 bases between. The CDR3 runs to 13 residues. The CDR3: CASSHDRRSGYTF. In DNA, the CDR3 is TGTGCCAGCAGCCACGACAGGCGGAGTGGCTACACCTTC.

The chain is built from TRBV12-3 or TRBV12-4 and TRBJ2-3; D not resolved. This CDR3 is 14 amino acids long. V lost 5 bases and J 0 bases, leaving 9 bases between the germline ends. CDR3 in DNA: TGTGCCAGCAGTGTAGGGCATAGCACAGATACGCAGTATTTT. Translation gives CASSVGHSTDTQYF.

This clonotype was picked up a small number of times. The chain couples TRBV20-1 to TRBJ2-5; TRBD1 matches at 9 bases. CDR1 and CDR2 (germline): DFQATT, SNEGSKA (reference sequence). V lost 5 bases, J lost 2 bases, and 6 bases stayed unmatched. This CDR3 region has 14 residues. The CDR3 loop reads CSAHPGQGQETQYF. CDR3 bases: TGCAGTGCTCACCCGGGACAGGGACAAGAGACCCAGTACTTC.